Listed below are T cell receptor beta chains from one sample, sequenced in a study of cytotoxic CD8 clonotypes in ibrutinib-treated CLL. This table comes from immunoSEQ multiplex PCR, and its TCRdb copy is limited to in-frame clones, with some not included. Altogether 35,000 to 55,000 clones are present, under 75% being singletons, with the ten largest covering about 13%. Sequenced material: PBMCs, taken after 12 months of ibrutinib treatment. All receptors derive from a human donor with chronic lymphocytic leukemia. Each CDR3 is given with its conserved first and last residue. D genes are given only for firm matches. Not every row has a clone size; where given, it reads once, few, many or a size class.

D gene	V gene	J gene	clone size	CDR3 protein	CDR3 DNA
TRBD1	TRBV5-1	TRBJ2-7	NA	CASRSETGKGREQYF	TGCGCCAGCAGGTCCGAGACAGGGAAGGGGCGGGAGCAGTACTTC
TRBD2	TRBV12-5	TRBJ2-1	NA	CASGSSGGAYNEQFF	TGTGCTAGTGGTTCTAGCGGGGGGGCCTACAATGAGCAGTTCTTC
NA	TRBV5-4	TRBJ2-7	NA	CASSLKGIGEQYF	TGTGCCAGCAGCTTGAAGGGGATCGGGGAGCAGTACTTC
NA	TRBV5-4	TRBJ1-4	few	CASSPSLGTNEKLFF	TGTGCCAGCAGCCCTTCCCTGGGGACTAATGAAAAACTGTTTTTT
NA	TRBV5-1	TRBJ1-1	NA	CASSDMGGQMVSTEAFF	TGCGCCAGCAGCGATATGGGGGGTCAGATGGTAAGCACTGAAGCTTTCTTT
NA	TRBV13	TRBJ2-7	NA	CASSHERGINEQYF	TGTGCCAGCAGCCATGAGAGGGGAATCAACGAGCAGTACTTC
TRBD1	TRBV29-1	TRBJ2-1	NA	CSALGQGRGHNEQFF	TGCAGCGCCTTAGGTCAGGGAAGGGGGCACAATGAGCAGTTCTTC
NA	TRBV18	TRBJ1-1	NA	CASSSGPRTEAFF	TGTGCCAGCTCATCAGGGCCCCGCACTGAAGCTTTCTTT
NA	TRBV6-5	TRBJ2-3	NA	CASSLGDSTDTQYF	TGTGCCAGCAGTCTAGGGGACAGCACAGATACGCAGTATTTT
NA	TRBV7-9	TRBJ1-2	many	CASSLGAGARGYTF	TGTGCCAGCAGCTTAGGAGCTGGTGCCCGTGGCTACACCTTC
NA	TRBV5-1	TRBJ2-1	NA	CASSLVLNNEQFF	TGCGCCAGCAGCTTGGTCTTGAACAATGAGCAGTTCTTC
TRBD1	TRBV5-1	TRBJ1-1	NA	CASSQQGENTEAFF	TGCGCCAGCAGCCAACAGGGGGAAAACACTGAAGCTTTCTTT
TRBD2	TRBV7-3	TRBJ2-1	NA	CASSPRLAGAFRAYNEQFF	TGTGCCAGCAGCCCCCGACTAGCGGGGGCTTTCCGGGCCTACAATGAGCAGTTCTTC
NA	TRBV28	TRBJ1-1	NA	CASSLVAGREVGFF	TGTGCCAGCAGTTTAGTGGCGGGCAGGGAGGTGGGTTTCTTT
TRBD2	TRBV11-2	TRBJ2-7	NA	CASSPEAGDSYEQYF	TGTGCCAGCAGCCCAGAAGCGGGGGACTCCTACGAGCAGTACTTC